A single sample gave rise to the 23 T cell receptor beta chains below, sequenced in a study of blood T cells in healthy people across ages. Then a second PCR, running roughly 6 to 12 cycles, was carried out with a sample-barcoded 5' primer and a J-beta primer mix. TCRdb passed the 5' RACE reads through MiXCR, listing each CDR3 protein once. The table has hundreds of thousands of distinct CDR3 sequences, about 29% seen once. The same sample was also studied in work on T cells of mothers and their children.

The material sequenced was blood. These receptors were collected from a boy younger than 10 in good health.

This clonotype appeared a few times. The chain carries TRBV2 and TRBJ2-2, with D perhaps TRBD1 or TRBD2 (5 bases each). With 5 bases removed from V and 0 bases from J, the gap between germline ends came to 10 bases. The CDR3 is 15 amino acids. The germline CDR1 and CDR2 sequences are SNHLY and FYNNEI. The DNA of the CDR3 is TGTGCCAGCAGTCCCGGGACGACGAACACCGGGGAGCTGTTTTTT. This sequence encodes CASSPGTTNTGELFF. Using reference TRBV2 and TRBJ2-2 for the parts outside the CDR3, the full variable domain is EPEVTQTPSHQVTQMGQEVILRCVPISNHLYFYWYRQILGQKVEFLVSFYNNEISEKSEIFDDQFSVERPDGSNFTLKIRSTKLEDSAMYFCASSPGTTNTGELFFGEGSRLTVL.

This clonotype occurred a few times. The chain recombines TRBV2 with TRBJ2-6; 7 nucleotides align to TRBD1. The germline V gene encodes CDR1 SNHLY and CDR2 FYNNEI. Trimming at V came to 5 bases and at J to 0 bases, leaving 13 bases not matched to a gene. This CDR3 contains 19 residues. The CDR3 DNA sequence: TGTGCCAGCAGTCGATCCGGGACAGCCCGAACCTCTGGGGCCAACGTCCTGACTTTC. Its protein product is CASSRSGTARTSGANVLTF.

In this sample, this clonotype turned up a few times. This chain links TRBV5-5 with TRBJ2-4; D possibly corresponds to TRBD2 (5 bases). Germline V CDR1 and CDR2: SGHKS, YYEKEE (reference sequence). The CDR3 extends over 12 amino acids. Trimming stripped 4 bases from V and 9 bases from J, with 11 bases between. The CDR3 sequence: CASSPTGSIQYF. In nucleotides, the CDR3 is TGTGCCAGCAGCCCGACTGGGAGCATTCAGTACTTC.

This rearrangement joins TRBV29-1 to TRBJ2-7; 7 positions agree with TRBD2. Germline V lookup: CDR1 SQVTM, CDR2 ANQGSEA. V was clipped by 1 base and J by 2 bases; unmatched bases: 2. This CDR3 is 13 amino acids long. The CDR3 nucleotides are TGCAGCGTTGAAGGTGGGACTACCTACGAGCAGTACTTC. It yields the protein CSVEGGTTYEQYF.

The sample holds many counts of this clonotype. J is TRBJ2-6 and V is TRBV7-6; TRBD1 agrees at 8 bases. Trimming at V came to 5 bases and at J to 4 bases, leaving 4 bases not matched to a gene. CDR3 length: 15 amino acids. Germline V gives CDR1 SGHVS, CDR2 FNYEAQ. In nucleotides, the CDR3 is TGTGCCAGCAGCAAGACAGGGGCCGGGGCCAACGTCCTGACTTTC. It encodes CASSKTGAGANVLTF. Combining the CDR3 with reference TRBV7-6 and TRBJ2-6 gives the whole variable domain GAGVSQSPRYKVTKRGQDVALRCDPISGHVSLYWYRQALGQGPEFLTYFNYEAQQDKSGLPNDRFSAERPEGSISTLTIQRTEQRDSAMYRCASSKTGAGANVLTFGAGSRLTVL.

In nucleotides, the CDR3 is TGCAGTGCTAGAGCCGGACCGACTAGCTACTACAATGAGCAGTTCTTC. This translates into CSARAGPTSYYNEQFF. The chain recombines TRBV20-1 with TRBJ2-1; TRBD2 matches 7 bases. CDR3 size: 16 residues. V shed 1 base, J shed 3 bases, and the junction held 9 bases outside the gene matches. The germline gives CDR1 DFQATT, CDR2 SNEGSKA (reference sequence).

The chain links TRBV12-3 or TRBV12-4 to TRBJ2-4; D ambiguous. The ends were cut back, 0 bases at V and 3 bases at J, with 3 bases in the middle. CDR3 length equals 13 residues. CDR3 amino acids: CASSLAGKNIQYF. As DNA, the CDR3 is TGTGCCAGCAGTTTAGCTGGCAAAAACATTCAGTACTTC.

This clonotype was detected a few times. At one boundary the junction diverges from the germline segment, which might be a read error. The chain is built from TRBV7-9 and TRBJ1-6, with a tentative D call TRBD1 (5 bases). This CDR3 is built from 16 residues. CDR1 is SEHNR and CDR2 is FQNEAQ in the germline V gene (reference sequence). CDR3 region: CAGSFARVPLLSPLHF. The CDR3 DNA reads TGTGCCGGCAGCTTCGCCAGGGTCCCCTTATTGTCACCCCTCCACTTT.

The CDR3 loop reads CASRGGPANTGELFF. For the CDR3, the DNA is TGTGCCAGCAGGGGGGGACCAGCGAACACCGGGGAGCTGTTTTTT. V usage is TRBV12-3 or TRBV12-4 and J usage is TRBJ2-2; D perhaps matches TRBD2 (6 bases). Trimming cost V 6 bases and J 0 bases, with 11 bases left between them. The CDR3 spans 15 residues.

This clonotype occurred a few times. The genes are TRBV20-1 and TRBJ1-4; no reliable D call. CDR1 is DFQATT and CDR2 is SNEGSKA in the germline V gene (reference sequence). This CDR3 has 11 residues. V lost 6 bases to trimming and J lost 13 bases, with 15 bases between them. CDR3: CSAQNAMRLFF. The CDR3 DNA reads TGCAGTGCCCAGAACGCGATGAGACTGTTTTTT.

This clonotype was seen a few times. This chain connects TRBV7-2 to TRBJ2-2, with no clear D. CDR3 length: 14 amino acids. The germline V and J ends were trimmed by 1 base and 4 bases, with 7 bases remaining between them. CDR1 is SGHTA and CDR2 is FQGNSA in the germline V gene. The CDR3 sequence: CASSLGQRTGELFF. The CDR3 nucleotides are TGTGCCAGCAGCTTAGGGCAGCGCACCGGGGAGCTGTTTTTT.

This clonotype was counted a single time. Since the CDR3 does not end with the conserved phenylalanine or tryptophan, this likely comes from a read error. The chain carries TRBV5-1 and TRBJ1-2; no clear D. The CDR3 extends over 14 amino acids. Germline V gives CDR1 SGHRS, CDR2 YFSETQ. Trimming cost V 2 bases and J 6 bases, with 14 bases left between them. The CDR3 here is CASSFISLENGYTS. The CDR3 DNA reads TGCGCCAGCAGCTTCATAAGCTTGGAGAATGGCTACACCTCC.

J is TRBJ2-5 and V is TRBV7-9; D is uncertain. The end of the DNA is better explained by TRBJ2-7, so the J call may be wrong. From germline, CDR1 is SEHNR and CDR2 FQNEAQ (reference sequence). This CDR3 is built from 11 residues. The CDR3 DNA reads TGTGCCAGCAGCTTTCCGGGCGAGCAGTACTTC. This encodes CASSFPGEQYF.

This sequence joins TRBV7-6 and TRBJ2-4, with 10 bases matching TRBD2. Trimming took 0 bases from V and 4 from J; bases not matched to a gene: 3. The CDR3 is 16 amino acids. Germline V gene data show CDR1 as SGHVS and CDR2 as FNYEAQ. The CDR3 DNA is TGTGCCAGCAGCTTAGCAACTAGCGGGACGAAAAACATTCAGTACTTC. This codes for CASSLATSGTKNIQYF.

This clonotype was counted only a few times. This chain uses TRBV6-1 with TRBJ1-2; D is unclear. From germline, CDR1 is MNHNS and CDR2 SASEGT. Trimming removed 6 bases from V and 8 bases from J, with 16 bases in between. CDR3 length equals 13 residues. The CDR3 reads CASRKRGREGYTF. Written as DNA, the CDR3 is TGTGCCAGCAGGAAGAGAGGGCGTGAGGGCTACACCTTC.

The V call is TRBV4-2, the J call TRBJ2-1; 7 nucleotides align to TRBD2. CDR1 and CDR2 from the germline V gene are LGHNA and YNFKEQ. This CDR3 has 15 amino acids. J was trimmed by 4 bases and V by 7 bases; bases with no gene match: 10. In nucleotides, the CDR3 is TGTGCCAGCAATCAGATGTCTAGCGGTTACAATGAGCAGTTCTTC. Translation gives CASNQMSSGYNEQFF.

This clonotype was seen a handful of times. This rearrangement joins TRBV10-3 to TRBJ2-2, with 8 nucleotides matching TRBD1. This CDR3 contains 15 residues. Trimming removed 0 bases from V and 5 bases from J; junction bases left unmatched: 2. Germline CDR1 reads ENHRY; CDR2 reads SYGVKD. CDR3 sequence: CAISESGQGTGELFF. The CDR3 DNA reads as TGTGCCATCAGTGAGTCAGGACAGGGTACCGGGGAGCTGTTTTTT.

There are a few counts of this clonotype. The genes are TRBV28 and TRBJ2-7; TRBD1 matches at 8 bases. Per the germline V gene, CDR1 is MDHEN and CDR2 is SYDVKM. V was pared by 7 bases and J by 4 bases, with 6 bases of the junction left unmatched. CDR3 size: 13 residues. CDR3 nucleotide sequence: TGTGCCAGCATTACAGGGGGTGCGTACGAGCAGTACTTC. It yields the protein CASITGGAYEQYF.

This clonotype was counted between two and nine times. V gene TRBV3-1 combines with J gene TRBJ2-7; 7 nucleotides agree with TRBD1. The CDR3 runs to 12 residues. The J segment lost 6 bases and the V segment lost 5 bases, leaving 4 bases of the junction unmatched. The germline CDR1 and CDR2 sequences are LGHDT and YNNKEL (reference sequence). This chain's CDR3 is CASSKTGIEQYF. The CDR3 DNA follows: TGTGCCAGCAGCAAGACAGGGATCGAGCAGTACTTC.

This chain connects TRBV6-6 to TRBJ2-5, with unresolved D. CDR1 and CDR2 (germline): MNHNY, SVGAGI (reference sequence). The CDR3 runs 13 residues. V lost 0 bases and J lost 5, with 7 bases in between. The CDR3 DNA follows: TGTGCCAGCAGTTACTCCCGGTGGGAGACCCAGTACTTC. Translation: CASSYSRWETQYF.

The genes are TRBV6-5 and TRBJ2-3; 7 positions agree with TRBD2. The trim removed 0 bases at V and 2 bases at J, leaving 17 bases unmatched. This CDR3 has 20 residues. Germline V gene data show CDR1 as MNHEY and CDR2 as SVGAGI. CDR3 DNA sequence: TGTGCCAGCAGTTACTCGAAGTTTCCGAGGGAGGGAGATTTCACAGATACGCAGTATTTT. As protein: CASSYSKFPREGDFTDTQYF.

This clonotype showed up just a few times. The V and J genes are TRBV4-3 and TRBJ2-1; a possible D gene is TRBD1 (6 bases). Germline V gene data show CDR1 as LGHNA and CDR2 as YSLEER. Trimming removed 3 bases at V and 1 base at J, with 13 bases between. This CDR3 comprises 16 residues. The CDR3 reads CASSQGHPISYNEQFF. Here the CDR3 DNA reads TGCGCCAGCAGCCAGGGACACCCCATTTCCTACAATGAGCAGTTCTTC.

The V call is TRBV5-1, the J call TRBJ1-1; tentative D call: TRBD1 (5 bases). The length of the CDR3 is 13 residues. Between the trimmed V and J ends, which lost 4 bases and 0 bases, there was a span of 7 bases. Germline values: CDR1 SGHRS, CDR2 YFSETQ. The CDR3 is CASSGGMNTEAFF. In DNA, the CDR3 is TGCGCCAGCAGCGGGGGGATGAACACTGAAGCTTTCTTT. The full variable domain, rest sourced from reference TRBV5-1 and TRBJ1-1, is KAGVTQTPRYLIKTRGQQVTLSCSPISGHRSVSWYQQTPGQGLQFLFEYFSETQRNKGNFPGRFSGRQFSNSRSEMNVSTLELGDSALYLCASSGGMNTEAFFGQGTRLTVV.